The 18 T cell receptor beta chains below come from one sample, sequenced in a study of CD8 T cells in ankylosing spondylitis. Overall study findings and caveats: Blood of patients with ankylosing spondylitis appeared to be characterized by a TCR beta motif of several highly homologous variants.

TCRdb called the 5' RACE reads again in MiXCR, with one record for every CDR3 protein. The sample records 650,000 to 800,000 distinct CDR3 sequences, 15% to 20% being singletons. Antigen specificity for these receptors is unknown. The sample consisted of blood, either unsorted or a sorted T cell fraction (not recorded which). Receptors were obtained from a male donor with ankylosing spondylitis.

The chain uses TRBV11-2 and TRBJ2-1; D remains unclear. CDR1 and CDR2 (germline): SGHAT, FQNNGV. There are 14 residues in the CDR3. V shed 5 bases and J shed 6 bases, with 14 bases lying between them. The CDR3 loop is CASSPWTLGNEQFF. The CDR3 DNA is TGTGCCAGCAGCCCTTGGACCCTGGGCAATGAGCAGTTCTTC.

J is TRBJ2-7 and V is TRBV20-1; 7 bases are a match to TRBD1. Unmatched junction bases numbered 6, after V lost 5 bases and J lost 2 bases. In germline, CDR1 is DFQATT, CDR2 SNEGSKA (reference sequence). This CDR3 contains 13 residues. CDR3 amino acids: CSALDTGAYEQYF. In DNA, the CDR3 is TGCAGTGCTCTCGATACAGGGGCCTACGAGCAGTACTTC.

This chain joins TRBV20-1 and TRBJ2-3, with D hard to call. Trimming removed 2 bases at V and 2 bases at J, with 5 bases between. The CDR3 runs 12 residues. Per germline, CDR1 DFQATT and CDR2 SNEGSKA (reference sequence). The CDR3 protein is CSARFTTDTQYF. The CDR3 bases are TGCAGTGCTAGATTTACCACAGATACGCAGTATTTT.

This clonotype has just a few counts. V and J are TRBV20-1 and TRBJ2-3; D is possibly TRBD2 (6 bases). The germline V gene has CDR1 DFQATT and CDR2 SNEGSKA (reference sequence). The CDR3 is made up of 12 amino acids. V lost 6 bases and J 6 bases, leaving 13 bases between the germline ends. In nucleotides, the CDR3 is TGCAGTGCCCCCCGGGGGACGGATACGCAGTATTTT. Protein: CSAPRGTDTQYF.

This clonotype was detected only a few times. This sequence joins TRBV20-1 and TRBJ1-1; D gene ambiguous. Germline V CDR1 and CDR2: DFQATT, SNEGSKA (reference sequence). V dropped 0 bases and J dropped 4 bases, with 6 bases sitting between them. The CDR3 is 12 amino acids. The CDR3 DNA follows: TGCAGTGCTAGAGATCCAGTCACTGAAGCTTTCTTT. Residues: CSARDPVTEAFF.

This chain links TRBV4-1 with TRBJ2-1, with D maybe TRBD1 (6 bases). CDR1 is MGHRA and CDR2 is YSYEKL in the germline V gene. V dropped 4 bases and J dropped 4 bases, with 17 bases sitting between them. The CDR3 spans 16 residues. CDR3 amino acids: CASSRSPETGYNEQFF. CDR3 DNA sequence: TGCGCCAGCAGCCGTTCGCCAGAAACAGGGTACAATGAGCAGTTCTTC.

The rearrangement uses TRBV7-9 and TRBJ2-1, with D possibly being TRBD2 (6 bases). Trimming pared 2 bases from V and 6 bases from J, leaving 14 bases between. This CDR3 spans 15 amino acids. Germline V gene sequence: CDR1 SEHNR, CDR2 FQNEAQ (reference sequence). The CDR3 DNA reads TGTGCCAGCAGCTTAAGCGGGCAAATGGGCAATGAGCAGTTCTTC. This codes for CASSLSGQMGNEQFF.

The chain employs TRBV6-2 or TRBV6-3 and TRBJ1-2, with D possibly matching TRBD1 (6 bases). This CDR3 comprises 13 residues. V dropped 4 bases and J dropped 7 bases, with 13 bases sitting between them. Germline CDR1 reads MNHEY; CDR2 reads SVGEGT. The CDR3 nucleotides are TGTGCCAGCAGTTTTCTGACAGGCAGTGGCTACACCTTC. Amino acids: CASSFLTGSGYTF.

This clonotype was recorded many times. The CDR3 DNA is TGTGCCAGCAGTCCCCATGCGGGAGGCTCCTACAATGAGCAGTTCTTC. Translation: CASSPHAGGSYNEQFF. V gene TRBV12-3 or TRBV12-4 combines with J gene TRBJ2-1, with 8 bases lining up with TRBD2. The CDR3 has 16 residues. V dropped 5 bases and J dropped 0; count of bases not matched to a gene: 6.

This clonotype appeared once. The gene calls are TRBV7-2 and TRBJ2-1, with TRBD2 matching over 10 bases. The CDR3 runs 13 residues. The V segment lost 6 bases and the J segment 8 bases; nucleotides outside the gene matches: 4. From germline, CDR1 is SGHTA and CDR2 FQGNSA. The CDR3 DNA follows: TGTGCCAGCAGGGTACTAGCGGGATATGAGCAGTTCTTC. It is translated as CASRVLAGYEQFF.

Worth noting for this clonotype: This may come from a read error, since a much larger clone is one base off. The V and J genes are TRBV20-1 and TRBJ2-1; the match to TRBD2 covers 10 bases. The CDR3 spans 16 residues. Germline CDR1 DFQATT, CDR2 SNEGSKA (reference sequence). CDR3 in amino acids: CCAPSSGSIQLNEQFF. Here the CDR3 DNA reads TGCTGTGCTCCCTCTAGCGGGAGTATCCAATTAAATGAGCAGTTCTTC.

This clonotype has a handful of counts. The chain employs TRBV20-1 and TRBJ2-1; D remains ambiguous. This CDR3 is 14 amino acids long. Trimming stripped 4 bases from V and 7 bases from J, with 17 bases between. CDR1 is DFQATT and CDR2 is SNEGSKA in the germline V gene (reference sequence). CDR3 amino acids: CSAIGQEMINEQFF. The CDR3 DNA follows: TGCAGTGCTATTGGTCAGGAAATGATTAATGAGCAGTTCTTC.

The chain joins TRBV11-2 to TRBJ2-2; 7 positions agree with TRBD1. Germline values: CDR1 SGHAT, CDR2 FQNNGV. After removal of 2 bases from V and 1 base from J, the junction contained 7 bases not matched to a gene. There are 17 residues in the CDR3. CDR3 in DNA: TGTGCCAGCAGCTTAACCAGGACAGGCTGGAACACCGGGGAGCTGTTTTTT. It specifies CASSLTRTGWNTGELFF.

The chain joins TRBV6-2 or TRBV6-3 to TRBJ2-2, with D perhaps matching TRBD1 or TRBD2 (7 bases each). Trimming left V 7 bases short and J 4 bases short, with 16 bases between. The CDR3 is made up of 15 amino acids. The germline gives CDR1 MNHEY, CDR2 SVGEGT. CDR3 DNA: TGTGCCAGCAACCCACAGGGGAGGGTCACCGGGGAGCTGTTTTTT. Amino acids: CASNPQGRVTGELFF.

The rearrangement joins TRBV7-3 to TRBJ1-1; D possibly corresponds to TRBD1 (6 bases). CDR1 is SGHTA and CDR2 is FQGTGA in the germline V gene. This CDR3 is built from 16 residues. Between the trimmed V and J ends, which lost 0 bases and 0 bases, there was a span of 11 bases. DNA for the CDR3: TGTGCCAGCAGCTTAACGGGACAACTGATGAACACTGAAGCTTTCTTT. It yields the protein CASSLTGQLMNTEAFF.

The chain recombines TRBV11-1 with TRBJ2-1; 8 bases agree with TRBD2. CDR3 size: 15 residues. Germline V gene sequence: CDR1 SGHAT, CDR2 FQDESV (reference sequence). The V segment lost 7 bases and the J segment 1 base; nucleotides outside the gene matches: 6. The CDR3 region has the DNA TGTGCCAGCATACCTAGCGGGCGTTCCTACAATGAGCAGTTCTTC. Protein product: CASIPSGRSYNEQFF.

This sequence joins TRBV12-3 or TRBV12-4 and TRBJ1-2; 9 bases line up with TRBD1. V was clipped by 5 bases and J by 6 bases; unmatched bases: 13. The CDR3 sequence is 16 residues long. DNA for the CDR3: TGTGCCAGCAGTGGAAGGGACAGGGAGGGTTCGGATGGCTACACCTTC. This codes for CASSGRDREGSDGYTF.

The CDR3 DNA reads TGTGCCAGCAGTGCCGTGACAGGGGATAGAAACATTCAGTACTTC. This codes for CASSAVTGDRNIQYF. The V call is TRBV12-3 or TRBV12-4, the J call TRBJ2-4; TRBD1 aligns across 8 bases. Losses at the gene ends were 5 bases for V and 6 bases for J; bases not matched to a gene: 9. The CDR3 is 15 amino acids.